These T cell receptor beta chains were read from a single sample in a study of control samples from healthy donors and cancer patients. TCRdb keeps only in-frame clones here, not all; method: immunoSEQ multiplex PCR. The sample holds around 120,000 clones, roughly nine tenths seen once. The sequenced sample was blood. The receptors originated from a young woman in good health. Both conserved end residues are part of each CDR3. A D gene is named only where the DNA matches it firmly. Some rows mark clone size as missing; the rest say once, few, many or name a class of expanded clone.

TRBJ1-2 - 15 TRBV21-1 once CASSKNQGRSYGYTF TGTGCCAGCAGCAAAAATCAGGGTAGGAGCTATGGCTACACCTTC
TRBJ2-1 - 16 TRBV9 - CASSFPRRRPPFEQFF TGTGCCAGCAGCTTTCCTAGGCGGCGCCCCCCTTTTGAGCAGTTCTTC
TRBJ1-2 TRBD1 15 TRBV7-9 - CASSLESPTGKGYTF TGTGCCAGCAGCTTAGAGTCGCCGACAGGGAAAGGCTACACCTTC
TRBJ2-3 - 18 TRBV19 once CASSIAPGTADGTDTQYF TGTGCCAGTAGTATAGCTCCCGGGACGGCGGATGGCACAGATACGCAGTATTTT
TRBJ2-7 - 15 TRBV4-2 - CASSQDLMGPYEQYF TGTGCCAGCAGCCAAGATCTAATGGGTCCCTACGAGCAGTACTTC
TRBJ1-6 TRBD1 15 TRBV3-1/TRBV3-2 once CASSLGTGINSPLHF TGTGCCAGCAGCCTTGGGACAGGTATTAATTCACCCCTCCACTTT
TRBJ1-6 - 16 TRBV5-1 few CASSLRSGTGLSPLHF TGCGCCAGCAGCTTGAGGTCGGGAACAGGTCTCTCACCCCTCCACTTT
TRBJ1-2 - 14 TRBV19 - CASSPIAQYYGYTF TGTGCCAGTAGTCCAATTGCACAGTACTATGGCTACACCTTC
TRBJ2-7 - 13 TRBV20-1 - CSASGLADYEQYF TGCAGTGCTAGTGGGCTAGCTGATTACGAGCAGTACTTC
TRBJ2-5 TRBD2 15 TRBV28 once CASSLVAGGQETQYF TGTGCCAGCAGTTTGGTCGCGGGAGGACAAGAGACCCAGTACTTC
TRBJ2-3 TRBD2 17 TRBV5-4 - CAILPDKTSGITDTQYF TGTGCCATCCTACCTGACAAGACTAGCGGAATCACAGATACGCAGTATTTT
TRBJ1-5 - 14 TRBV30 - CAWSVGLTNQPQHF TGTGCCTGGAGTGTGGGTCTGACGAATCAGCCCCAGCATTTT
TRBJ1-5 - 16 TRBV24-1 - CATSDSTGIGNQPQHF TGTGCCACCAGTGATTCTACAGGTATAGGCAATCAGCCCCAGCATTTT
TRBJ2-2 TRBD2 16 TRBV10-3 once CAISVGTSGVGGELFF TGTGCCATCAGTGTGGGGACTAGCGGTGTGGGCGGGGAGCTGTTTTTT
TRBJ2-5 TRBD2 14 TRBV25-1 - CASDLAGGPETQYF TGTGCCAGTGATCTAGCGGGAGGGCCGGAGACCCAGTACTTC
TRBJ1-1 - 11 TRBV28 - CASSLRTEAFF TGTGCCAGCAGTTTACGCACTGAAGCTTTCTTT
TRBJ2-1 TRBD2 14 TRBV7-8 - CASRATSSHNEQFF TGTGCCAGCAGGGCGACTAGCTCCCACAATGAGCAGTTCTTC
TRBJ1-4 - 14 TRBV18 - CASGKALDNEKLFF TGTGCCAGCGGAAAAGCTCTGGACAACGAAAAACTGTTTTTT
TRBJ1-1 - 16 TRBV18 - CASSPPGRASDTEAFF TGTGCCAGCTCACCACCAGGCAGGGCGAGCGACACTGAAGCTTTCTTT
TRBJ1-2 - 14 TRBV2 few CASSVGGSNYGYTF TGTGCCAGCAGTGTTGGGGGCTCTAACTATGGCTACACCTTC
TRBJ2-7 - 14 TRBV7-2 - CASSLLGQTYEQYF TGTGCCAGCAGCTTACTAGGACAGACCTACGAGCAGTACTTC
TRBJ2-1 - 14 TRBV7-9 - CASSLGGTYNEQFF TGTGCCAGCAGCTTAGGAGGGACCTACAATGAGCAGTTCTTC
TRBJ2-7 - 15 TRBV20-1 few CSASKLPDLSGEQYF TGCAGTGCTAGTAAGCTCCCGGACCTATCCGGCGAGCAGTACTTC
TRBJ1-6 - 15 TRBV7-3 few CASSLSGGANSPLHF TGTGCCAGCAGCTTATCAGGTGGCGCTAATTCACCCCTCCACTTT
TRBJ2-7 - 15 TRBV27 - CASSISGRASYEQYF TGTGCCAGCAGTATATCGGGACGGGCCTCCTACGAGCAGTACTTC
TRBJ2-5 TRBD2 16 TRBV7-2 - CASSLGLAGTQETQYF TGTGCCAGCAGCTTGGGACTAGCGGGAACGCAAGAGACCCAGTACTTC
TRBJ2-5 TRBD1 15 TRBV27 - CASSLLGQGEETQYF TGTGCCAGCAGTCTCCTAGGACAGGGAGAGGAGACCCAGTACTTC
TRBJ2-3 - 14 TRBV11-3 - CASSYTGRSDTQYF TGTGCCAGCAGCTACACCGGCCGTTCAGATACGCAGTATTTT
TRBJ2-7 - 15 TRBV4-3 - CASSQQPQDLYEQYF TGCGCCAGCAGCCAACAGCCCCAGGACCTCTACGAGCAGTACTTC
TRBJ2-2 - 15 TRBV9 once CASSVGQANTGELFF TGTGCCAGCAGCGTAGGCCAGGCTAACACCGGGGAGCTGTTTTTT
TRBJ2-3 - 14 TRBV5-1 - CASSYQGRTDTQYF TGCGCCAGCAGCTATCAAGGCCGGACAGATACGCAGTATTTT
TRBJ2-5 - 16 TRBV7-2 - CASSSQRTGGNEGQYF TGTGCCAGCAGCTCACAGAGGACAGGCGGGAATGAGGGCCAGTACTTC
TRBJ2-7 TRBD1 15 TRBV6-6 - CASSYEGQGAIEQYF TGTGCCAGCAGTTACGAAGGACAGGGGGCGATCGAGCAGTACTTC
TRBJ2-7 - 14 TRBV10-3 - CAISPEGFLREQYF TGTGCCATAAGTCCTGAGGGCTTCCTGCGAGAGCAGTACTTC
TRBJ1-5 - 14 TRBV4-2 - CASSQDSGDQPQHF TGTGCCAGCAGCCAAGATAGCGGGGATCAGCCCCAGCATTTT
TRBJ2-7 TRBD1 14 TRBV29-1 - CSVVPGTGGDEQYF TGCAGCGTTGTTCCCGGGACAGGGGGCGACGAGCAGTACTTC
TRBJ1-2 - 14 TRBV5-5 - CASSLGGTNYGYTF TGTGCCAGCAGCTTGGGCGGAACTAACTATGGCTACACCTTC
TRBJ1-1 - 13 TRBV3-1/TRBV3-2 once CASSQGVDTEAFF TGTGCCAGCAGCCAGGGGGTGGACACTGAAGCTTTCTTT
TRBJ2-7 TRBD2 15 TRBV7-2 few CASSLDGGGTYEQYF TGTGCCAGCAGCTTAGACGGGGGGGGCACCTACGAGCAGTACTTC
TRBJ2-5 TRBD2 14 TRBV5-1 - CASARQRGEETQYF TGCGCCAGCGCCCGCCAGCGGGGGGAAGAGACCCAGTACTTC
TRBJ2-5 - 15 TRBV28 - CASTLPRGEKETQYF TGTGCCAGCACCCTGCCCAGGGGCGAGAAAGAGACCCAGTACTTC